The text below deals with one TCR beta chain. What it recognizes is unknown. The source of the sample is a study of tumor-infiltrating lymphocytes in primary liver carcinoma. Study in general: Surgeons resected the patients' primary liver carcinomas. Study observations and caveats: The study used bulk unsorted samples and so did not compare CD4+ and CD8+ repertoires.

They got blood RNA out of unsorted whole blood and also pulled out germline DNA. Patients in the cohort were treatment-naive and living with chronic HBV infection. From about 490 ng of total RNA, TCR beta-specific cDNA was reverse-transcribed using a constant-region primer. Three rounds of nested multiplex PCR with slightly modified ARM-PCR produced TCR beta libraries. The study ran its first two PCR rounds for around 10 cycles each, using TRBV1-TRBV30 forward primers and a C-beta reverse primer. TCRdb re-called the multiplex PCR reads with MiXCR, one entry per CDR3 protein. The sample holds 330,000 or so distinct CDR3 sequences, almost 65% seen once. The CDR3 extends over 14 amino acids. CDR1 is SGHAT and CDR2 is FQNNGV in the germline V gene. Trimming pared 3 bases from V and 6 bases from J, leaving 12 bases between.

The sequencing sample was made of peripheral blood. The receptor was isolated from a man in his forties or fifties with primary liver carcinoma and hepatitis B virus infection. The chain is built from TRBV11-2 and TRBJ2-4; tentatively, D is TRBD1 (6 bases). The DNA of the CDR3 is TGTGCCAGCAGCTTCGACAGGCTTAGAAACATTCAGTACTTC. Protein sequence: CASSFDRLRNIQYF.